Following are 18 T cell receptor beta chains from one sample sequenced in a study of T cell changes during pregnancy in multiple sclerosis. Measured with immunoSEQ multiplex PCR; TCRdb has only the in-frame clones, and not every one. The sample shows approximately 58,000 clones, 92% of them seen only once. The sequencing here drew on peripheral blood, taken in the second trimester of pregnancy. The receptors shown here come from a female donor with multiple sclerosis, enrolled in a pregnancy study.

The chain is built from TRBV5-4 and TRBJ2-3; 13 bases are a match to TRBD2. V lost 0 bases and J lost 2; bases outside the gene matches: 3. CDR3 length: 17 amino acids. CDR1 and CDR2 from the germline V gene are SGHNT and YYREEE (reference sequence). In DNA form, the CDR3 reads TGTGCCAGCAGCTTGGGGGGACTAGCGGGAAACACAGATACGCAGTATTTT. Translation gives CASSLGGLAGNTDTQYF.

In DNA, the CDR3 is TGTGCCAGCAGCTTAGGGACTAGCCAGACCCAGTACTTC. It specifies CASSLGTSQTQYF. The J gene is TRBJ2-5, the V gene TRBV7-9, with 8 positions matching TRBD2. V was clipped by 1 base and J by 6 bases; unmatched bases: 1. Germline V gene data show CDR1 as SEHNR and CDR2 as FQNEAQ (reference sequence). This CDR3 is built from 13 residues.

With regard to this clone: At one end the junction does not follow the germline gene, possibly because of a read error. At the DNA level, this CDR3 is encoded by other sequences in the same sample as well. The chain couples TRBV29-1 to TRBJ2-7, with 8 nucleotides matching TRBD1. Germline-derived CDR1 and CDR2 are SQVTM and ANQGSEA. The CDR3 covers 12 residues. The CDR3 DNA sequence: TGCAGCGTAGAAGGACAGGGCTACGAGCAGTACTTC. The encoded protein is CSVEGQGYEQYF.

The chain carries TRBV28 and TRBJ1-5; possibly TRBD1 for D (6 bases). CDR3 length: 12 residues. The V gene lost 8 bases and the J gene lost 3 bases, with 8 bases spanning the gap. The germline CDR1 and CDR2 sequences are MDHEN and SYDVKM. CDR3 sequence reads: CASGQINQPQHF. In DNA form, the CDR3 reads TGTGCCAGCGGACAGATCAATCAGCCCCAGCATTTT.

This sequence joins TRBV5-1 and TRBJ1-1; possibly TRBD1 for D (6 bases). V gave up 0 bases and J gave up 11 bases, with 20 bases separating them. This CDR3 is 15 amino acids long. CDR1 is SGHRS and CDR2 is YFSETQ in the germline V gene. The DNA for the CDR3 is TGCGCCAGCAGCTTGGAGGGGGTTCCCGGCGAAGAGGCTTTCTTT. Translated: CASSLEGVPGEEAFF.

The V gene is TRBV7-2, the J gene TRBJ2-7; 8 nucleotides match TRBD2. Germline CDR1 and CDR2: SGHTA and FQGNSA. The CDR3 contains 14 residues. V gave up 4 bases and J gave up 2 bases; unmatched junction bases: 4. This chain's CDR3 is CASSYSGGAYEQYF. The CDR3 DNA reads TGTGCCAGCAGCTACAGCGGGGGAGCCTACGAGCAGTACTTC.

The CDR3 nucleotides are TGCGCCAGCAGCCAACCCCTCGGGGTTGAAGCTTTCTTT. It is translated as CASSQPLGVEAFF. The gene calls are TRBV4-1 and TRBJ1-1; no definite D call. Per germline, CDR1 MGHRA and CDR2 YSYEKL. Trimming left V 2 bases short and J 7 bases short, with 11 bases between. The CDR3 length is 13 residues.

The J gene is TRBJ1-1, the V gene TRBV5-1; 10 nucleotides agree with TRBD1. The CDR3 has 15 amino acids. Trimming at V came to 4 bases and at J to 4 bases, leaving 7 bases not matched to a gene. Germline CDR1 SGHRS, CDR2 YFSETQ. CDR3 coding DNA: TGCGCCAGCAGCCCACGGACAGGGGGGAGCACTGAAGCTTTCTTT. As protein: CASSPRTGGSTEAFF.

This chain connects TRBV7-8 to TRBJ1-2; TRBD1 matches at 10 bases. The CDR3 sequence is 16 residues long. Trimming took 5 bases from V and 0 from J; bases not matched to a gene: 6. Germline V gene lookup returns CDR1 SGHVS and CDR2 FQNEAQ. The CDR3 here is CASSPDRGGSNYGYTF. Written as DNA, the CDR3 is TGTGCCAGCAGCCCGGACAGGGGGGGCTCTAACTATGGCTACACCTTC.

J is TRBJ2-2 and V is TRBV6-4, with 13 bases matching TRBD2. The length of the CDR3 is 15 residues. Germline lookup yields CDR1 MRHNA and CDR2 SNTAGT. Trimming removed 4 bases from V and 4 bases from J; junction bases left unmatched: 0. Here the CDR3 DNA reads TGTGCCAGCAGTGGGACTAGCGGGAGCACCGGGGAGCTGTTTTTT. This translates into CASSGTSGSTGELFF.

The J gene is TRBJ1-2, the V gene TRBV20-1, with 9 nucleotides matching TRBD1. The CDR3 has 10 amino acids. Germline assignment: CDR1 DFQATT and CDR2 SNEGSKA (reference sequence). The CDR3 DNA reads TGCAGGGTACAGGGGGCGGGCTACACCTTC. As protein: CRVQGAGYTF.

The chain has TRBV12-5 and TRBJ2-6; TRBD1 matches 8 bases. The CDR3 has 16 residues. The germline CDR1 and CDR2 sequences are LGHNT and FRNRAP. The J segment lost 2 bases and the V segment lost 6 bases, leaving 6 bases of the junction unmatched. The CDR3, as DNA: TGTGCTAGTGGAAAGGCCAGGGGGCCTGGGGCCAACGTCCTGACTTTC. This gives the protein CASGKARGPGANVLTF.

As concerns this clone: The same CDR3 also results from other DNA sequences found in this sample. This rearrangement joins TRBV6-5 to TRBJ1-1; 7 bases align to TRBD1. CDR1 is MNHEY and CDR2 is SVGAGI in the germline V gene. The J segment lost 10 bases and the V segment lost 5 bases, leaving 13 bases of the junction unmatched. The CDR3 covers 14 residues. This CDR3 reads CASSEGTDYSLAFF. DNA for the CDR3: TGTGCCAGCAGTGAAGGGACAGACTACTCCCTAGCTTTCTTT.

The table lists this clone with many counts. The CDR3 loop reads CASSPGGTGGVSEQYF. DNA for the CDR3: TGTGCCAGCAGCCCGGGAGGGACAGGGGGCGTTTCCGAGCAGTACTTC. The chain employs TRBV7-2 and TRBJ2-7, with 12 bases that match TRBD1. Looked up from germline, CDR1 is SGHTA and CDR2 is FQGNSA. This CDR3 is 16 amino acids long. Trimming removed 5 bases from V and 6 bases from J; junction bases left unmatched: 11.

This clone occurred once. The V call is TRBV14, the J call TRBJ2-5; no firm D call. From germline, CDR1 is SGHDN and CDR2 FVKESK. Trimming removed 3 bases at V and 0 bases at J, with 14 bases between. The CDR3 is 16 amino acids. The CDR3 loop is CASSQRGYADQETQYF. Here the CDR3 DNA reads TGTGCCAGCAGCCAGAGAGGTTACGCGGACCAAGAGACCCAGTACTTC.

This rearrangement joins TRBV11-2 to TRBJ2-7; 7 bases fit TRBD2. The CDR3 is made up of 12 amino acids. V shed 0 bases, J shed 9 bases, and the junction held 2 bases outside the gene matches. Per germline, CDR1 SGHAT and CDR2 FQNNGV. The DNA for the CDR3 is TGTGCCAGCAGCTTAGAGCGGGAGAGGCAGTACTTC. Protein product: CASSLERERQYF.

This chain joins TRBV28 and TRBJ2-1; possible D gene TRBD1, 7 bases. Germline CDR1 is MDHEN and CDR2 is SYDVKM. V was clipped by 2 bases and J by 6 bases, with 14 bases between them. The CDR3 has 15 amino acids. CDR3 nucleotides: TGTGCCAGCAGTTTACGGAGACAGGGACTCAATGAGCAGTTCTTC. Encoded protein: CASSLRRQGLNEQFF.

The CDR3 nucleotides read TGCGCCAGCAGTGGGACTAGCGGGGTCTACGAGCAGTACTTC. This codes for CASSGTSGVYEQYF. J is TRBJ2-7 and V is TRBV10-2, with 12 bases fitting TRBD2. The CDR3 consists of 14 residues. V dropped 4 bases and J dropped 3; count of bases not matched to a gene: 1. The germline V gene encodes CDR1 WSHSY and CDR2 SAAADI.